This TCR beta chain was found in a study of neurological immune-mediated disorders. This clonotype was recorded a few times. The germline V gene encodes CDR1 LNHDA and CDR2 SQIVND (reference sequence). V lost 7 bases to trimming and J lost 9 bases, with 22 bases between them. There are 15 residues in the CDR3. The cDNA was synthesized by 5'RACE incorporating 10-nucleotide random UMIs. Every sequencing run gave over 180 million TCR-beta sequences, taken from 15-18 subjects. TCRdb fed the 5' RACE reads into MiXCR, producing one record per CDR3 protein. The sample shows tens of thousands of distinct CDR3 sequences, 17% of them seen only once.

The TCR originated in a woman aged 40 to 50 in good health. The sequenced sample consisted of PBMCs. The chain joins TRBV19 to TRBJ2-1; D assignment may be TRBD1 or TRBD2 (6 bases each). CDR3 residues: CASTLGGTLQSEQFF. Written as DNA, the CDR3 is TGTGCCAGTACCCTAGGGGGGACTCTACAGAGTGAGCAGTTCTTC.